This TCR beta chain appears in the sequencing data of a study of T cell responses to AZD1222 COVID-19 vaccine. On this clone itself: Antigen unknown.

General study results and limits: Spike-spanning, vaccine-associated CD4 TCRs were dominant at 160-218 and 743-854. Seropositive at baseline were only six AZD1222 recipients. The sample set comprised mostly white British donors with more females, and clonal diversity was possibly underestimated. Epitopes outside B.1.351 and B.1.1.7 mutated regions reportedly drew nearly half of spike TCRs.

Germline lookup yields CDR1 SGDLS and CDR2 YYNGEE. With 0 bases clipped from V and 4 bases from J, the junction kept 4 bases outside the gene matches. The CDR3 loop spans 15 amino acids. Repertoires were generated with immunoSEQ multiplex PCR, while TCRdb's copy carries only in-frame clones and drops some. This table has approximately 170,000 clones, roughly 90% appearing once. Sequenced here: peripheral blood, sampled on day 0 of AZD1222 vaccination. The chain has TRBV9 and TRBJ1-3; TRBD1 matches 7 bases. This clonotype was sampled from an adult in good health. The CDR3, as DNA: TGTGCCAGCAGCGTAGAGACAGGGTGGGGAAACACCATATATTTT. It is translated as CASSVETGWGNTIYF.